These 13 T cell receptor beta chains share one sample of origin, sequenced in a study of blood T cell repertoires in COVID-19. Profiled with immunoSEQ multiplex PCR; TCRdb holds only in-frame clones, not every one. The sample yields about 150,000 clones, around 80% seen once. Sequencing used PBMCs or T cells enriched from blood (not recorded which). The receptor set was obtained from a woman aged 50 to 60 who had recovered from COVID-19.

J is TRBJ1-3 and V is TRBV5-6; no clear D. CDR1 and CDR2 (germline): SGHDT, YYEEEE. V lost 2 bases, J lost 7 bases, and 7 bases lay in between. CDR3 size: 12 residues. The CDR3: CASSFYGNTIYF. The CDR3 DNA sequence: TGTGCCAGCAGCTTTTACGGGAACACCATATATTTT.

The rearrangement uses TRBV7-9 and TRBJ1-6, with 7 bases that match TRBD1. V lost 5 bases to trimming and J lost 7 bases; unmatched junction nucleotides: 8. Germline lookup yields CDR1 SEHNR and CDR2 FQNEAQ (reference sequence). The CDR3 length is 15 residues. CDR3 nucleotides: TGTGCCAGCAGCCGTGACCAGGGGGTCAATTCACCCCTCCACTTT. Translated: CASSRDQGVNSPLHF.

The CDR3 DNA reads as TGTGCCAGCAGCCAAGAGTTGGAGGGGAAAGAGACCCAGTACTTC. Amino acid sequence: CASSQELEGKETQYF. The rearrangement joins TRBV4-2 to TRBJ2-5, with a tentative D call TRBD2 (6 bases). Germline CDR1 is LGHNA and CDR2 is YNFKEQ. V lost 0 bases, J lost 3 bases, and 11 bases lay in between. CDR3 length equals 15 residues.

V is TRBV28 and J is TRBJ2-7, with 9 bases fitting TRBD2. This CDR3 has 14 amino acids. Germline CDR1 and CDR2: MDHEN and SYDVKM. After removal of 5 bases from V and 3 bases from J, the junction contained 5 bases not matched to a gene. The CDR3 protein is CASSVRTSVYEQYF. In DNA form, the CDR3 reads TGTGCCAGCAGTGTCCGGACTAGCGTCTACGAGCAGTACTTC.

The chain recombines TRBV6-5 with TRBJ1-1; D unclear. The CDR3 covers 13 residues. Germline V CDR1 and CDR2: MNHEY, SVGAGI. Deletions cut 4 bases from V and 8 bases from J, with 14 bases between. The CDR3 reads CASSLGSGTEAFF. The CDR3 coding sequence is TGTGCCAGCAGTTTGGGTTCGGGAACGGAAGCTTTCTTT.

The genes are TRBV24-1 and TRBJ2-7; TRBD1 might be the D (5 bases). Trimming took off 4 bases at V and 5 bases at J, with 17 bases between the two ends. The CDR3 consists of 15 residues. Germline loops: CDR1 KGHDR, CDR2 SFDVKD. CDR3 loop: CATSDRLDRRNEQYF. In DNA, the CDR3 is TGTGCCACCAGTGACCGACTTGACAGACGCAACGAGCAGTACTTC.

This chain links TRBV27 with TRBJ1-6; D not resolved. Per germline, CDR1 MNHEY and CDR2 SMNVEV (reference sequence). This CDR3 is 17 amino acids long. V lost 0 bases and J 3 bases, leaving 12 bases between the germline ends. The CDR3 protein is CASSLSVTQNYNSPLHF. The CDR3 region has the DNA TGTGCCAGCAGTTTATCGGTAACACAGAACTATAATTCACCCCTCCACTTT.

In DNA, the CDR3 is TGCAGTGCTCCGGGACAATATGGCTACACCTTC. Its protein product is CSAPGQYGYTF. The chain uses TRBV20-1 and TRBJ1-2, with D maybe TRBD1 (6 bases). Germline V lookup: CDR1 DFQATT, CDR2 SNEGSKA (reference sequence). The ends were cut back, 5 bases at V and 5 bases at J, with 9 bases in the middle. This CDR3 has 11 amino acids.

This rearrangement joins TRBV7-9 to TRBJ2-5; 7 bases align to TRBD2. V lost 4 bases, J lost 5 bases, and 13 bases stayed unmatched. The V gene's germline CDR1 is SEHNR and CDR2 FQNEAQ (reference sequence). CDR3 size: 16 residues. The CDR3 is CASSWDWRERGETQYF. The CDR3, as DNA: TGTGCCAGCAGCTGGGACTGGCGGGAGCGTGGGGAGACCCAGTACTTC. The entire variable domain, with the rest obtained from reference TRBV7-9 and TRBJ2-5, is as follows: DTGVSQNPRHKITKRGQNVTFRCDPISEHNRLYWYRQTLGQGPEFLTYFQNEAQLEKSRLLSDRFSAERPKGSFSTLEIQRTEQGDSAMYLCASSWDWRERGETQYFGPGTRLLVL.

This rearrangement joins TRBV19 to TRBJ2-7, with 8 nucleotides matching TRBD1. J gave up 5 bases and V 2 bases, and 8 bases lay outside the gene matches. CDR1 LNHDA and CDR2 SQIVND come from the germline V gene (reference sequence). The CDR3 has 15 residues. The CDR3 sequence is CASSISRTGSHEQYF. As DNA, the CDR3 is TGTGCCAGTAGTATATCCCGGACAGGGAGCCACGAGCAGTACTTC.

The chain carries TRBV9 and TRBJ1-2; tentative D call: TRBD1 (6 bases). Trimming removed 2 bases at V and 8 bases at J, with 19 bases between. Germline loops: CDR1 SGDLS, CDR2 YYNGEE. The CDR3 has 15 amino acids. CDR3 sequence (DNA): TGTGCCAGCAGCGTTCTTTCGGGGGGGGCAGAGGGCTACACCTTC. Amino acids: CASSVLSGGAEGYTF. Full variable domain (rest looked up from reference TRBV9 and TRBJ1-2): DSGVTQTPKHLITATGQRVTLRCSPRSGDLSVYWYQQSLDQGLQFLIQYYNGEERAKGNILERFSAQQFPDLHSELNLSSLELGDSALYFCASSVLSGGAEGYTFGSGTRLTVV.

This chain uses TRBV28 with TRBJ1-1; no clear D gene. Deletions cut 6 bases from V and 5 bases from J, with 7 bases between. CDR1 and CDR2 from the germline V gene are MDHEN and SYDVKM. This CDR3 contains 11 residues. Here the CDR3 DNA reads TGTGCCAGCAGCAGAGGTACTGAAGCTTTCTTT. Translated: CASSRGTEAFF. Looking up the rest from reference TRBV28 and TRBJ1-1 gives the full variable domain: DVKVTQSSRYLVKRTGEKVFLECVQDMDHENMFWYRQDPGLGLRLIYFSYDVKMKEKGDIPEGYSVSREKKERFSLILESASTNQTSMYLCASSRGTEAFFGQGTRLTVV.

The chain couples TRBV27 to TRBJ2-6; no clear D gene. Trimming took 8 bases from V and 4 from J, leaving 18 bases between them. CDR3 size: 16 residues. CDR1 is MNHEY, CDR2 SMNVEV, per germline (reference sequence). The CDR3 DNA is TGTGCCAGCGCCTCCCGGTCGGGTACCGGGGCCAACGTCCTGACTTTC. Its translation is CASASRSGTGANVLTF.